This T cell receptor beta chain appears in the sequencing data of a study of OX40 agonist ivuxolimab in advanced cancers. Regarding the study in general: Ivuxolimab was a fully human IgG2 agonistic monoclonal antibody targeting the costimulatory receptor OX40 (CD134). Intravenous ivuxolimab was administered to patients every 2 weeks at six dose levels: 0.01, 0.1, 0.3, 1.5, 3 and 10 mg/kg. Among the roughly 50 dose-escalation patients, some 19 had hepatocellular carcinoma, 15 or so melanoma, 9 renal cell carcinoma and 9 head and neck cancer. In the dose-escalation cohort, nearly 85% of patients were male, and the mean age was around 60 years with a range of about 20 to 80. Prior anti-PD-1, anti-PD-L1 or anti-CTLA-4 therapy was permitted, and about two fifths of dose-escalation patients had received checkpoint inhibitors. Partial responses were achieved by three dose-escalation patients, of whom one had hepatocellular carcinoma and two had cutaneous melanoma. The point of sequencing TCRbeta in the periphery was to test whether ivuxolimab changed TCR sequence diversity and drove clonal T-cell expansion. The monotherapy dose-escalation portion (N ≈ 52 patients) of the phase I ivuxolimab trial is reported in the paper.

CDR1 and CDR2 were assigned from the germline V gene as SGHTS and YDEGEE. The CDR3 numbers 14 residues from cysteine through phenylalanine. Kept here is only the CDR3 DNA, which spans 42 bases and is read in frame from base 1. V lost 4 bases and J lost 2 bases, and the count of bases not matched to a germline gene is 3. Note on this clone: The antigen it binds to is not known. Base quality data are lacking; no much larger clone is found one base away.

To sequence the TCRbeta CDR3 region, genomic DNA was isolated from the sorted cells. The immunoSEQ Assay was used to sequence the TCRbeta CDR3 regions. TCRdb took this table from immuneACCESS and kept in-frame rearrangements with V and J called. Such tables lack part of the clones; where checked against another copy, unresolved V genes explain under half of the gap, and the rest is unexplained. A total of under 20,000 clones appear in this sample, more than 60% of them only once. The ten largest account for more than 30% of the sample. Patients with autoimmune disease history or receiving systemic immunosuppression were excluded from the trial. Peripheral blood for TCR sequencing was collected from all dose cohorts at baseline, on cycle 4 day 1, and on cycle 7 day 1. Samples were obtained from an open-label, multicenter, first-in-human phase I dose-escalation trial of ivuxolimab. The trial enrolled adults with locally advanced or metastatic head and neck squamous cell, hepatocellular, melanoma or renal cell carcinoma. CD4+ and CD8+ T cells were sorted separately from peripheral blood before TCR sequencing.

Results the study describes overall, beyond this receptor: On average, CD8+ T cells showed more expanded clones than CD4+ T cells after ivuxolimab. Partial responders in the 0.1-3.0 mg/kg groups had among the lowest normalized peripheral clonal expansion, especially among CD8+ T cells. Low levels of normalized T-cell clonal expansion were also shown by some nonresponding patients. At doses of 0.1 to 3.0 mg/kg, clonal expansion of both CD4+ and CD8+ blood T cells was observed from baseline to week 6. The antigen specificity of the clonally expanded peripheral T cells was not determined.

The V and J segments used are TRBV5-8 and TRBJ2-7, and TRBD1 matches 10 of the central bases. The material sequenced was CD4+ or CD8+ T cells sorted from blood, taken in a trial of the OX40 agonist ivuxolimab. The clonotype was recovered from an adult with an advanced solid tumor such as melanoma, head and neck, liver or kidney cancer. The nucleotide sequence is TGTGCCAGCAGCCAAGGGACAGGGGCCTACGAGCAGTACTTC. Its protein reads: CASSQGTGAYEQYF.